This entry features one T cell receptor (beta chain) sequence. Its specificity is not known. One junction end disagrees with the germline gene, perhaps due to a read error. The CDR3 has 15 amino acids. There were healthy Caucasian individuals from Russia, aged roughly 6 to 100, serving as donors. Every donor provided 8.5 to 10 milliliters of peripheral blood. The amount of total RNA extracted per sample was at least 5 micrograms. The data derive from a study of blood T cells in healthy people across ages. Whole-study findings and limits: Total diversity from one million sequenced T cells was likely underestimated.

A second PCR of 7 to 11 cycles used a sample-barcoded 5' primer and a J-beta primer mix. TCRdb passed the 5' RACE reads through MiXCR, listing each CDR3 protein once. The table lists just under 750,000 distinct CDR3 sequences, about a fifth of them singletons. J is TRBJ2-3 and V is TRBV12-3 or TRBV12-4; D perhaps matches TRBD1 (6 bases). The source material was blood. This clonotype was obtained from a man in his 70s in good health. The chain's CDR3 is CASSLDSLRADTEYF. CDR3 DNA sequence: TGTGCCAGCAGTCTGGACAGTCTTAGAGCAGATACGGAGTATTTT.